This paragraph covers one TCR beta chain sequence. Its antigen is not known. The record originates from a study of vaccination and CD4 T cells after COVID-19. Study-level background: Overlapping SARS-CoV-2, HCoV-NL63, HCoV-OC43 and HCoV-229E spike peptides stimulated the cells. Broader study findings: Only after vaccination were a median 86.3% of convalescents' reactive clones seen. Post-infection sampling omitted early timepoints and covered relatively few convalescent patients.

Treatment given: roughly 11-day PBMC culture with coronavirus spike peptide pools or control peptides (ViraFEST assay). CDR3 length: 15 residues. V shed 1 base, J shed 2 bases, and the junction held 3 bases outside the gene matches. CDR1 is GTSNPN, CDR2 SVGIG, per germline (reference sequence). With the Oncomine TCR Beta short-read assay, DNA from cultured CD4+ T cells was sequenced. MiXCR was run by TCRdb on the PCR reads, yielding one entry per CDR3 protein. The table records under 20,000 distinct CDR3 sequences, around 80% of them present only once. Sequencing was performed on CD4+ T cells from blood, cultured in vitro, taken after SARS-CoV-2 vaccination. The gene calls are TRBV30 and TRBJ1-2, with TRBD1 identical over 11 bases. This TCR was sampled from a human donor who received a COVID-19 vaccine. DNA for the CDR3: TGTGCCTGGAGTGGGGACAGGGGGTACAACTATGGCTACACCTTC. Translated, it gives CAWSGDRGYNYGYTF.